Each of the 9 T cell receptor beta chains below was sequenced from the same sample in a study of T cell changes during pregnancy in multiple sclerosis. Sequenced by immunoSEQ multiplex PCR; TCRdb stores in-frame clones only, minus some. Of 35,000 or so clones in the sample, approximately 90% were seen once. Sequenced material: peripheral blood, taken in the second trimester of pregnancy. The receptors shown here come from a female donor in good health, enrolled as a control in a pregnancy study.

The rearrangement links TRBV27 to TRBJ2-7; the D is unclear. The germline CDR1 and CDR2 sequences are MNHEY and SMNVEV (reference sequence). The V end lost 0 bases, the J end lost 2 bases, and 5 bases lay between the germline ends. CDR3 size: 13 residues. The CDR3 here is CASSLSRTYEQYF. CDR3 nucleotide sequence: TGTGCCAGCAGTTTATCGCGGACCTACGAGCAGTACTTC.

The chain recombines TRBV6-6 with TRBJ2-1; weak D call: TRBD1 (6 bases). The CDR3 totals 15 residues. The V gene lost 6 bases and the J gene lost 5 bases, with 17 bases spanning the gap. Germline CDR1 MNHNY, CDR2 SVGAGI (reference sequence). The CDR3 bases are TGTGCCAGCAGCCTCCTATGGGGGCTAGACAATGAGCAGTTCTTC. It translates to CASSLLWGLDNEQFF.

This clone has a single count. V usage is TRBV6-4 and J usage is TRBJ2-2; a weak D match, TRBD1 (6 bases). This CDR3 comprises 16 residues. V lost 0 bases, J lost 0 bases, and 8 bases lay in between. The germline V gene encodes CDR1 MRHNA and CDR2 SNTAGT. This CDR3 reads CASSDSGTSNTGELFF. CDR3 in DNA: TGTGCCAGCAGTGACTCCGGGACATCGAACACCGGGGAGCTGTTTTTT.

The chain carries TRBV28 and TRBJ1-1; 8 positions match TRBD1. After removal of 4 bases from V and 1 base from J, the junction contained 11 bases not matched to a gene. Germline V lookup: CDR1 MDHEN, CDR2 SYDVKM. The CDR3 is 17 amino acids. The CDR3 reads CASSSRRGDRRNTEAFF. CDR3 DNA sequence: TGTGCCAGCAGTTCTCGGAGGGGGGACAGGAGGAACACTGAAGCTTTCTTT.

The rearrangement uses TRBV7-3 and TRBJ2-1, with 12 bases that match TRBD2. The ends lost 5 bases at V and 4 bases at J; junction bases unmatched: 6. This CDR3 is built from 16 residues. The V gene's germline CDR1 is SGHTA and CDR2 FQGTGA. CDR3 in amino acids: CASSPMTSGGYNEQFF. Here the CDR3 DNA reads TGTGCCAGCAGCCCGATGACTAGCGGGGGTTACAATGAGCAGTTCTTC. The full variable domain, rest sourced from reference TRBV7-3 and TRBJ2-1, is GAGVSQTPSNKVTEKGKYVELRCDPISGHTALYWYRQSLGQGPEFLIYFQGTGAADDSGLPNDRFFAVRPEGSVSTLKIQRTERGDSAVYLCASSPMTSGGYNEQFFGPGTRLTVL.

The chain has TRBV19 and TRBJ2-1; 10 bases are a match to TRBD1. V dropped 5 bases and J dropped 2; count of bases not matched to a gene: 9. The CDR3 sequence is 17 residues long. CDR1 LNHDA and CDR2 SQIVND come from the germline V gene (reference sequence). The CDR3 protein is CASSDRDRGYPYNEQFF. In nucleotides, the CDR3 is TGTGCCAGTAGTGACCGGGACAGGGGTTACCCCTACAATGAGCAGTTCTTC.

The rearrangement links TRBV15 to TRBJ2-3; 9 bases are a match to TRBD2. This CDR3 region has 19 residues. Germline loops: CDR1 LNHNV, CDR2 YYDKDF (reference sequence). The ends lost 0 bases at V and 5 bases at J; junction bases unmatched: 15. CDR3 nucleotide sequence: TGTGCCACCAGCAGAGAATTAAAGAGGGCTAGCGGGGCGGGAGATACGCAGTATTTT. It yields the protein CATSRELKRASGAGDTQYF.

V and J are TRBV7-6 and TRBJ1-1; no clear D gene. Deletions cut 1 base from V and 5 bases from J, with 14 bases between. From germline, CDR1 is SGHVS and CDR2 FNYEAQ. CDR3 length: 15 residues. CDR3: CASSLVAGRSTEAFF. For the CDR3, the DNA is TGTGCCAGCAGCTTAGTTGCGGGGAGGAGTACTGAAGCTTTCTTT.

The chain joins TRBV11-3 to TRBJ2-5; TRBD2 is a possible D gene (5 bases). Germline V gene data show CDR1 as SGHNT and CDR2 as YENEEA. The V end was cut by 5 bases, the J end by 5 bases, with 12 bases between. The CDR3 totals 13 residues. In DNA form, the CDR3 reads TGTGCCAGCAGCCTCGTTGGCGGGGAGACCCAGTACTTC. This codes for CASSLVGGETQYF.